This T cell receptor beta chain appears in the sequencing data of a study of PD-L1 blockade in urothelial cancer. Background on the study: The patients first took atezolizumab around 2014, receiving 1,200 mg intravenously every 3 weeks.

PCRs each included synthetic TCR analog templates spiked in. Only in-frame clones appear in the TCRdb table, and some are missing; sequencing was by immunoSEQ multiplex PCR. The repertoire has 25,000 to 30,000 clones, 65% to 90% of them found once; the top ten carry about 2.1%. V shed 2 bases and J shed 3 bases, with 14 bases lying between them. The CDR3 spans 16 residues. The germline CDR1 and CDR2 sequences are MNHNS and SASEGT. The sequence was obtained from a man aged 50-60 years with urothelial cancer. V usage is TRBV6-1 and J usage is TRBJ1-3; D possibly corresponds to TRBD1 (6 bases). The material was PBMCs, obtained around atezolizumab (anti-PD-L1) treatment. As DNA, the CDR3 is TGTGCCAGCAGTGAAAACCCAGGGGCTGGTGGAAACACCATATATTTT. Translating gives CASSENPGAGGNTIYF.